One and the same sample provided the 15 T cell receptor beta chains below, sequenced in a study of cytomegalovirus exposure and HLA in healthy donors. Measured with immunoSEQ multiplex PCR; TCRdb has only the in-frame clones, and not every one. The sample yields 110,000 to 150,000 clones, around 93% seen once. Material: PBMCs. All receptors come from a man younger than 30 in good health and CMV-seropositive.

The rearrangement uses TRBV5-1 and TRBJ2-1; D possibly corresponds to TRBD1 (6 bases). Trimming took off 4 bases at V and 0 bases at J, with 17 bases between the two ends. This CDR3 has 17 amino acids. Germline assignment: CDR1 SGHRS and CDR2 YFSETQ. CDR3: CASSLSLGASSYNEQFF. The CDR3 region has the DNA TGCGCCAGCAGCCTGTCGTTGGGGGCGAGCTCCTACAATGAGCAGTTCTTC.

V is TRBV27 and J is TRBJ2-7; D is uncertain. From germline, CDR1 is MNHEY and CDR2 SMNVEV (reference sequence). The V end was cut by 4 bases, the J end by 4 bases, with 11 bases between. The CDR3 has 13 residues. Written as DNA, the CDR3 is TGTGCCAGCAGTTCCACCCCACTTTACGAGCAGTACTTC. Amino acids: CASSSTPLYEQYF.

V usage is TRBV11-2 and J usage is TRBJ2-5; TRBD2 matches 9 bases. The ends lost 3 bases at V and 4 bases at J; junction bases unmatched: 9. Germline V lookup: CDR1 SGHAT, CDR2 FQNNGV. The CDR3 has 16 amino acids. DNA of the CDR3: TGTGCCAGCAGCTTTGCGGGAGGGCTTTTGATAGAGACCCAGTACTTC. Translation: CASSFAGGLLIETQYF. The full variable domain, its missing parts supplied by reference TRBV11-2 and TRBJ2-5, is EAGVAQSPRYKIIEKRQSVAFWCNPISGHATLYWYQQILGQGPKLLIQFQNNGVVDDSQLPKDRFSAERLKGVDSTLKIQPAKLEDSAVYLCASSFAGGLLIETQYFGPGTRLLVL.

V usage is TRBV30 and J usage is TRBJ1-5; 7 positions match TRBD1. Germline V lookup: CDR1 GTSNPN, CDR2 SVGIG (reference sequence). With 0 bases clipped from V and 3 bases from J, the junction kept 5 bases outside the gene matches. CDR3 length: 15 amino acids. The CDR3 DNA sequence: TGTGCCTGGAGTGTGACAGGGAGTTTCAATCAGCCCCAGCATTTT. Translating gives CAWSVTGSFNQPQHF.

CDR3: CASSYRLAGGTDTQYF. CDR3 nucleotides: TGCGCCAGCAGCTACCGACTAGCGGGAGGCACAGATACGCAGTATTTT. The genes are TRBV5-1 and TRBJ2-3; 12 bases map to TRBD2. V was clipped by 3 bases and J by 1 base; unmatched bases: 3. CDR3 length: 16 residues. Germline CDR1 reads SGHRS; CDR2 reads YFSETQ.

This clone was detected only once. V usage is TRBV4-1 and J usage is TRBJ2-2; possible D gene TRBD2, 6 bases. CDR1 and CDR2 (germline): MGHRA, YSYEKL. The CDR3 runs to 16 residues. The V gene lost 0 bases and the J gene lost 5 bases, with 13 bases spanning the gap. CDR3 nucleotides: TGCGCCAGCAGCCAAGATGCAGCGGGCCAGACCGGGGAGCTGTTTTTT. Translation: CASSQDAAGQTGELFF.

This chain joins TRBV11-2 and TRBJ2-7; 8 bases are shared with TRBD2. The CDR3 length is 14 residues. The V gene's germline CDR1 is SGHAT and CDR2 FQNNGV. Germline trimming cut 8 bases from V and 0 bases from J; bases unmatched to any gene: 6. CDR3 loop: CASRHAGGSYEQYF. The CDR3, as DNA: TGTGCCAGCCGGCATGCGGGAGGCTCCTACGAGCAGTACTTC.

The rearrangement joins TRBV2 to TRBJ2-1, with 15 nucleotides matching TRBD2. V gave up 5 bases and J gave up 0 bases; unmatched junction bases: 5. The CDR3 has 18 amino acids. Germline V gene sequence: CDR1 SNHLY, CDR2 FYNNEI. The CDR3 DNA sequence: TGTGCCAGCAGTTGGACTAGCGGGAGGGGGAGCTCCTACAATGAGCAGTTCTTC. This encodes CASSWTSGRGSSYNEQFF. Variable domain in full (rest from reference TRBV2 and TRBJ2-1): EPEVTQTPSHQVTQMGQEVILRCVPISNHLYFYWYRQILGQKVEFLVSFYNNEISEKSEIFDDQFSVERPDGSNFTLKIRSTKLEDSAMYFCASSWTSGRGSSYNEQFFGPGTRLTVL.

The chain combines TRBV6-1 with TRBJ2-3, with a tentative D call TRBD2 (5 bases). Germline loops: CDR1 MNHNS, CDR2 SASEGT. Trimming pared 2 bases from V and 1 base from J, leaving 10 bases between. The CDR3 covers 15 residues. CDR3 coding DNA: TGTGCCAGCAGTGAATTAATTAGCGGCACAGATACGCAGTATTTT. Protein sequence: CASSELISGTDTQYF.

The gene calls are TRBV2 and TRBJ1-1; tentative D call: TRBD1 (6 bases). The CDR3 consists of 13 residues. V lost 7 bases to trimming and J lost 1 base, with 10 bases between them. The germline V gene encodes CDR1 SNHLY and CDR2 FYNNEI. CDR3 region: CASIGTSNTEAFF. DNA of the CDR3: TGTGCCAGCATAGGGACATCGAACACTGAAGCTTTCTTT.

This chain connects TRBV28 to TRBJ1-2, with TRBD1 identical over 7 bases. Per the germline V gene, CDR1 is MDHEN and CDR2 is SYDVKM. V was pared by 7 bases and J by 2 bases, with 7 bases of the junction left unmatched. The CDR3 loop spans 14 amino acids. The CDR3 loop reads CASTIQGSNYGYTF. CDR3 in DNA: TGTGCCAGCACCATACAGGGGTCGAACTATGGCTACACCTTC.

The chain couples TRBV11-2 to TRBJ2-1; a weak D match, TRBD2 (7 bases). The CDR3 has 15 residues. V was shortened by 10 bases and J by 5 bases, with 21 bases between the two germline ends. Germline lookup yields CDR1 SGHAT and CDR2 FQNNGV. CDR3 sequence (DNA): TGTGCCACCTCCGGGGGGCGGGGGAGGGACAATGAGCAGTTCTTC. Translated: CATSGGRGRDNEQFF.

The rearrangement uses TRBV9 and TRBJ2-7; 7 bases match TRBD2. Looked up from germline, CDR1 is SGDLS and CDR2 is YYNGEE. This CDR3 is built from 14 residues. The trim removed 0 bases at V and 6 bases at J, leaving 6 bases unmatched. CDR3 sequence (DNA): TGTGCCAGCAGCGTAGAAGGGAGGGAGGGCGAGCAGTACTTC. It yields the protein CASSVEGREGEQYF.

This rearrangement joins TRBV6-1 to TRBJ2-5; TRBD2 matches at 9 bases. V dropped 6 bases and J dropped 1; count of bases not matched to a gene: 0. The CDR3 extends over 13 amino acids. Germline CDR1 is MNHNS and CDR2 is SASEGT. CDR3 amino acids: CASRTSGQETQYF. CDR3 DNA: TGTGCCAGCAGGACTAGCGGCCAAGAGACCCAGTACTTC.

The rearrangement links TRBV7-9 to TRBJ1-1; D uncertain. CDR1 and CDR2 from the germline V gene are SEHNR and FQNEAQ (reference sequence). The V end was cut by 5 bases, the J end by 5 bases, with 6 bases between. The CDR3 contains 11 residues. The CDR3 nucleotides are TGTGCCAGCAGCGAGGGAACTGAAGCTTTCTTT. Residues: CASSEGTEAFF.